These 8 T cell receptor beta chains came from one sample sequenced in a study of T-cell reconstitution after alpha-beta-depleted transplantation in children. The authors prepared the TCRbeta library with unique molecular identifiers. TCRdb passed the PCR reads through MiXCR, listing each CDR3 protein once. Of fewer than 550,000 distinct CDR3 sequences in the sample, over 10% were seen once. The input for sequencing was PBMCs, mostly from graft donor cells, taken 180 days after TCRalphabeta/CD19-depleted stem cell transplant. The receptor source for this set is a female patient aged 2 to 10 who had a stem cell transplant for aplastic anemia, so the T cells may come from the graft donor.

The chain joins TRBV7-2 to TRBJ1-2, with TRBD1 identical over 9 bases. In germline, CDR1 is SGHTA, CDR2 FQGNSA. CDR3 length: 13 amino acids. The V gene end was trimmed by 4 bases and the J gene end by 7 bases; junction bases not matched to a gene: 4. The CDR3 sequence is CASSSGTGFGYTF. Here the CDR3 DNA reads TGTGCCAGCAGCTCCGGGACAGGGTTTGGCTACACCTTC.

This clonotype appeared many times. The V call is TRBV20-1, the J call TRBJ2-2; no clear D gene. Between the trimmed V and J ends, which lost 7 bases and 0 bases, there was a span of 9 bases. Germline CDR1 reads DFQATT; CDR2 reads SNEGSKA (reference sequence). The CDR3 length is 13 residues. CDR3 region: CSVPVANTGELFF. CDR3 sequence (DNA): TGCAGTGTTCCGGTGGCGAACACCGGGGAGCTGTTTTTT.

The rearrangement uses TRBV7-2 and TRBJ2-1; 7 bases match TRBD2. The CDR3 consists of 15 residues. Trimming at V came to 5 bases and at J to 2 bases, leaving 6 bases not matched to a gene. CDR1 is SGHTA and CDR2 is FQGNSA in the germline V gene. CDR3 amino acids: CASSPLAYPYNEQFF. The CDR3 nucleotides are TGTGCCAGCAGCCCACTAGCGTACCCCTACAATGAGCAGTTCTTC.

This clonotype was detected many times. The chain carries TRBV5-1 and TRBJ2-2; D may be TRBD2 (6 bases). Trimming took 1 base from V and 8 from J, leaving 15 bases between them. The CDR3 consists of 15 residues. Germline V gene lookup returns CDR1 SGHRS and CDR2 YFSETQ. The CDR3 DNA reads TGCGCCAGCAGCTTGTCGGTGGGAGGCGATGGGGAGCTGTTTTTT. As protein: CASSLSVGGDGELFF.

The table lists this clonotype with a few counts. The chain employs TRBV6-2 or TRBV6-3 and TRBJ1-5; 10 nucleotides agree with TRBD1. Germline values: CDR1 MNHEY, CDR2 SVGEGT. With V trimmed by 2 bases and J by 7 bases, 5 bases remained unmatched. The CDR3 consists of 15 residues. The CDR3 region is CASSYPGQGGQPQHF. As DNA, the CDR3 is TGTGCCAGCAGTTACCCCGGACAGGGGGGACAGCCCCAGCATTTT.

The CDR3 loop is CSVGWGDEQYF. In DNA, the CDR3 is TGCAGCGTTGGATGGGGGGACGAGCAGTACTTC. This chain links TRBV29-1 with TRBJ2-7; a weak D match, TRBD2 (6 bases). Between the trimmed V and J ends, which lost 4 bases and 5 bases, there was a span of 9 bases. Germline V CDR1 and CDR2: SQVTM, ANQGSEA. This CDR3 is built from 11 residues.

This clonotype has a handful of counts. This chain uses TRBV5-1 with TRBJ2-7, with D tentatively TRBD2 (6 bases). Between the trimmed V and J ends, which lost 3 bases and 5 bases, there was a span of 27 bases. CDR1 is SGHRS, CDR2 YFSETQ, per germline. CDR3 length equals 18 residues. In DNA form, the CDR3 reads TGCGCCAGCAGCTCGACCATGGCCACCTACCGGGACTTCGACGAGCAGTACTTC. Translation: CASSSTMATYRDFDEQYF.

The chain carries TRBV29-1 and TRBJ2-1; tentative D call: TRBD2 (5 bases). V shed 7 bases and J shed 5 bases, with 18 bases lying between them. Per the germline V gene, CDR1 is SQVTM and CDR2 is ANQGSEA. The CDR3 spans 14 residues. CDR3 coding DNA: TGCAGCGCTACTTTGACTATCGGCCACAATGAGCAGTTCTTC. Translation: CSATLTIGHNEQFF.